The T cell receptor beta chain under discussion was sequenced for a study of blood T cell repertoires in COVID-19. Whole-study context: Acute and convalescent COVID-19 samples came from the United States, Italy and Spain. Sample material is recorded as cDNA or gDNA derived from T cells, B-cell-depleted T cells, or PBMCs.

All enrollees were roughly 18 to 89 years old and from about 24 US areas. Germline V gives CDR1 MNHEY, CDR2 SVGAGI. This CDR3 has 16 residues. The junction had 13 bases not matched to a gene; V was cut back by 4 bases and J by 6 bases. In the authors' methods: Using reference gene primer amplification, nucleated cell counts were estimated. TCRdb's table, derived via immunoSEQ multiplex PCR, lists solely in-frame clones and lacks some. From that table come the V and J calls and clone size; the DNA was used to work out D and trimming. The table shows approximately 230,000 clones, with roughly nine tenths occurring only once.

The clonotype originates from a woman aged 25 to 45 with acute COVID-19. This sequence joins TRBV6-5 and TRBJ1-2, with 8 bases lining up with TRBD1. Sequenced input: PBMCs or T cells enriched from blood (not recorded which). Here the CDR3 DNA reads TGTGCCAGCAGTTCACCCCACAGGGGGGCGAATGATGGCTACACCTTC. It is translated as CASSSPHRGANDGYTF.